This TCR beta chain is from a study of tissue T cells after allogeneic stem cell transplantation. To note about this clone: The gene symbols are mouse symbols. The sequence runs out 1 residue before the end of the CDR3; the remainder is reconstructed from the germline J gene.

Profiled with immunoSEQ multiplex PCR; TCRdb holds only in-frame clones, not every one. Found here are 2,200 or so clones, approximately 50% of them singletons; the top ten hold roughly 18%. Germline V gene sequence: CDR1 SNHLY, CDR2 FYNGKV (reference sequence). CDR3 length: 15 residues. Trimming took off 5 bases at V and 3 bases at J, with 13 bases between the two ends. Time point defined: mouse harvest day 7 after allogeneic transplant. Tail vein injection delivered 10^7 T-cell-depleted bone marrow cells and 10^6 splenic CD5+ T cells. The TCR sequence derives from a female BALB/c mouse given C57BL/6 T cells with graft-versus-host disease after an allogeneic hematopoietic cell transplant. This chain joins TRBV3 and TRBJ1-4; D is perhaps TRBD1 (5 bases). The sample comprised liver tissue. The CDR3 here is CASSPPQGTNERLFF. Incomplete CDR3 DNA: TGTGCCAGCAGCCCCCCCCAGGGAACCAACGAAAGATTATTT.